This T cell receptor (beta chain) was identified in a study of cytomegalovirus exposure and HLA in healthy donors. PCR involved 60 Vbeta and 13 Jbeta primers. Method: immunoSEQ multiplex PCR; TCRdb's copy keeps in-frame clones and lacks some. The data hold some 130,000 clones, with about 79% observed a single time. Germline CDR1 and CDR2: LNHDA and SQIVND (reference sequence). V shed 1 base and J shed 0 bases, with 7 bases lying between them. This CDR3 has 15 residues. At collection, donors were nominally healthy, but unrecorded immune exposures were probable. The clonotype was recovered from a female donor in good health and CMV-seropositive. The chain recombines TRBV19 with TRBJ1-5; no definite D call. Sequencing was done on a sample of PBMCs. The CDR3 nucleotides are TGTGCCAGTAGTATAGTGGCAGTTAGCAATCAGCCCCAGCATTTT. Its protein product is CASSIVAVSNQPQHF.